This T cell receptor (beta chain) was found in a study of tumor T cells in aggressive B-cell lymphoma. V lost 6 bases and J 7 bases, leaving 7 bases between the germline ends. In germline, CDR1 is MNHEY, CDR2 SMNVEV (reference sequence). This CDR3 is built from 11 residues. Some clones are missing from TCRdb's copy, which holds only in-frame ones; the method was immunoSEQ multiplex PCR. The data contain about 6,000 clones, over 65% of them singletons. This clone was seen a few times. The clonotype originates from an adult with diffuse large B cell lymphoma. The V and J genes are TRBV27 and TRBJ2-1; no firm D call. The sample consisted of tumor tissue. CDR3 DNA sequence: TGTGCCAGCAGATACAGAAATGAGCAGTTCTTC. It codes for CASRYRNEQFF.